This passage covers 19 T cell receptor beta chains from one sample sequenced in a study of T cell responses to AZD1222 COVID-19 vaccine. Assay: immunoSEQ multiplex PCR; the TCRdb copy retains only in-frame clones and omits some. The repertoire has more than 150,000 clones, more than 85% of them found once; the top ten carry 3.4%. The material was peripheral blood, obtained 28 days after the second AZD1222 dose. These receptors were obtained from an adult who received the AZD1222 COVID-19 vaccine.

This clone came up once. The V and J genes are TRBV10-2 and TRBJ2-7, with D possibly TRBD2 on 5 matching bases. The CDR3 loop spans 11 amino acids. The germline V gene encodes CDR1 WSHSY and CDR2 SAAADI. V lost 6 bases to trimming and J lost 3 bases, with 6 bases between them. The CDR3 protein is CASRDCYEQYF. CDR3 DNA: TGCGCCAGCAGGGACTGCTACGAGCAGTACTTC.

This rearrangement joins TRBV28 to TRBJ1-2; possibly TRBD1 for D (5 bases). The CDR3 loop spans 16 amino acids. Germline values: CDR1 MDHEN, CDR2 SYDVKM. The V end lost 4 bases, the J end lost 2 bases, and 17 bases lay between the germline ends. DNA of the CDR3: TGTGCCAGCAGTTCACCCCCCGGCAGGGAGAACTATGGCTACACCTTC. As protein: CASSSPPGRENYGYTF.

The chain couples TRBV19 to TRBJ2-7; D is tentatively TRBD1 or TRBD2 (5 bases each). The V gene's germline CDR1 is LNHDA and CDR2 SQIVND (reference sequence). V lost 6 bases and J lost 2, with 11 bases in between. The CDR3 extends over 13 amino acids. This chain's CDR3 is CASRRDGPYEQYF. CDR3 coding DNA: TGTGCCAGTAGGAGGGACGGGCCCTACGAGCAGTACTTC.

The chain recombines TRBV4-1 with TRBJ1-6; D might be TRBD1 (6 bases). With 1 base removed from V and 8 bases from J, the gap between germline ends came to 12 bases. Germline loops: CDR1 MGHRA, CDR2 YSYEKL. The CDR3 sequence is 15 residues long. CDR3 in amino acids: CASSQVDRFDSPLHF. The CDR3 nucleotides are TGCGCCAGCAGCCAAGTCGACAGGTTCGATTCACCCCTCCACTTT.

The chain carries TRBV24-1 and TRBJ2-7; 8 nucleotides line up with TRBD1. Trimming took 2 bases from V and 2 from J; bases not matched to a gene: 7. The germline CDR1 and CDR2 sequences are KGHDR and SFDVKD. CDR3 length: 16 amino acids. The CDR3 here is CATSDSTGTGAYEQYF. CDR3 nucleotides: TGTGCCACCAGTGATTCCACCGGGACAGGAGCCTACGAGCAGTACTTC.

The sample holds one count of this clone. The rearrangement joins TRBV24-1 to TRBJ1-1; tentatively, D is TRBD1 (6 bases). The CDR3 extends over 14 amino acids. Trimming took off 5 bases at V and 1 base at J, with 10 bases between the two ends. CDR1 is KGHDR and CDR2 is SFDVKD in the germline V gene. In DNA, the CDR3 is TGTGCCACCAGTGCCTCGGGACAGAACACTGAAGCTTTCTTT. This gives the protein CATSASGQNTEAFF.

This CDR3 reads CASGIGQAHEQYF. DNA of the CDR3: TGTGCCAGTGGCATAGGACAGGCCCACGAGCAGTACTTC. V and J are TRBV19 and TRBJ2-7, with TRBD1 matching 7 bases. The germline V gene has CDR1 LNHDA and CDR2 SQIVND (reference sequence). V was pared by 8 bases and J by 5 bases, with 9 bases of the junction left unmatched. The CDR3 is made up of 13 amino acids.

The chain joins TRBV2 to TRBJ2-7; 8 nucleotides line up with TRBD1. The germline gives CDR1 SNHLY, CDR2 FYNNEI. Losses at the gene ends were 5 bases for V and 3 bases for J; bases not matched to a gene: 9. This CDR3 comprises 15 residues. DNA for the CDR3: TGTGCCAGCAGTTTCCGGGACAGGCCATTCTACGAGCAGTACTTC. Encoded protein: CASSFRDRPFYEQYF.

The chain has TRBV19 and TRBJ2-3, with 12 bases lining up with TRBD2. The germline V gene has CDR1 LNHDA and CDR2 SQIVND (reference sequence). The length of the CDR3 is 15 residues. With 8 bases clipped from V and 4 bases from J, the junction kept 7 bases outside the gene matches. The CDR3 reads CASPPSGRVPDTQYF. In nucleotides, the CDR3 is TGTGCCAGTCCCCCTAGCGGGAGGGTTCCAGATACGCAGTATTTT. The full variable domain, in which reference TRBV19 and TRBJ2-3 provide the parts outside the CDR3, is DGGITQSPKYLFRKEGQNVTLSCEQNLNHDAMYWYRQDPGQGLRLIYYSQIVNDFQKGDIAEGYSVSREKKESFPLTVTSAQKNPTAFYLCASPPSGRVPDTQYFGPGTRLTVL.

This clone was counted only a few times. The CDR3 reads CATYEGAGGYTF. The CDR3 DNA is TGTGCCACGTACGAGGGGGCGGGAGGCTACACCTTC. The V gene is TRBV10-3, the J gene TRBJ1-2; 7 bases match TRBD1. With 10 bases clipped from V and 8 bases from J, the junction kept 10 bases outside the gene matches. This CDR3 has 12 residues. CDR1 ENHRY and CDR2 SYGVKD come from the germline V gene.

The rearrangement links TRBV4-3 to TRBJ1-4; the match to TRBD1 covers 10 bases. The ends lost 4 bases at V and 5 bases at J; junction bases unmatched: 4. The V gene's germline CDR1 is LGHNA and CDR2 YSLEER. The CDR3 has 15 amino acids. The DNA of the CDR3 is TGCGCCAGCAGCCCGACAGGGGGCATCAATGAAAAACTGTTTTTT. Residues: CASSPTGGINEKLFF.

The chain combines TRBV3-1 (or the pseudogene TRBV3-2) with TRBJ1-5; D remains ambiguous. The CDR3 spans 15 residues. V dropped 0 bases and J dropped 3 bases, with 9 bases sitting between them. Germline V gives CDR1 LGHDT, CDR2 YNNKEL (reference sequence). The CDR3 loop is CASSQDSGDNQPQHF. DNA of the CDR3: TGTGCCAGCAGCCAAGATTCTGGGGACAATCAGCCCCAGCATTTT.

The V and J genes are TRBV5-5 and TRBJ2-1, with 8 bases fitting TRBD2. The length of the CDR3 is 15 residues. J lost 5 bases, V lost 0 bases, and 4 bases had no gene match. Germline V gives CDR1 SGHKS, CDR2 YYEKEE (reference sequence). In DNA form, the CDR3 reads TGTGCCAGCAGCTTGGTACTAGCGGATAACAATGAGCAGTTCTTC. Translation: CASSLVLADNNEQFF.

V gene TRBV6-5 combines with J gene TRBJ1-5, with 7 bases identical to TRBD1. The CDR3 extends over 15 amino acids. From germline, CDR1 is MNHEY and CDR2 SVGAGI. J gave up 4 bases and V 6 bases, and 9 bases lay outside the gene matches. CDR3 sequence: CASSRRGDSNQPQHF. Written as DNA, the CDR3 is TGTGCCAGCAGCCGACGAGGGGACAGTAATCAGCCCCAGCATTTT.

This chain's CDR3 is CATSGGTGVNYGYTF. The CDR3 DNA reads TGTGCCACCAGCGGCGGGACAGGGGTTAACTATGGCTACACCTTC. The chain links TRBV24-1 to TRBJ1-2, with TRBD1 identical over 10 bases. The CDR3 totals 15 residues. Germline CDR1 is KGHDR and CDR2 is SFDVKD. V was pared by 7 bases and J by 1 base, with 5 bases of the junction left unmatched.

The gene calls are TRBV7-9 and TRBJ2-5; no firm D call. V lost 5 bases and J lost 1, with 2 bases in between. The CDR3 sequence is 11 residues long. Germline loops: CDR1 SEHNR, CDR2 FQNEAQ (reference sequence). This CDR3 reads CASSRQETQYF. The CDR3 DNA sequence: TGTGCCAGCAGCCGCCAAGAGACCCAGTACTTC.

V usage is TRBV7-9 and J usage is TRBJ2-1; D call uncertain. V was clipped by 1 base and J by 8 bases, with 12 bases between them. CDR3 size: 14 residues. Looked up from germline, CDR1 is SEHNR and CDR2 is FQNEAQ (reference sequence). This chain's CDR3 is CASSLGSRWDEQFF. Written as DNA, the CDR3 is TGTGCCAGCAGCTTAGGGTCAAGGTGGGATGAGCAGTTCTTC.

This chain uses TRBV4-2 with TRBJ1-5, with a possible D match to TRBD1 (5 bases). The V end was cut by 1 base, the J end by 9 bases, with 7 bases between. Per the germline V gene, CDR1 is LGHNA and CDR2 is YNFKEQ. CDR3 size: 12 residues. Here the CDR3 DNA reads TGTGCCAGCAGCCAAGGGGGCGCGCCCCAGCATTTT. It encodes CASSQGGAPQHF.

The chain has TRBV5-1 and TRBJ1-4; possible D gene TRBD1, 6 bases. Germline loops: CDR1 SGHRS, CDR2 YFSETQ. The CDR3 runs to 14 residues. Trimming took off 4 bases at V and 7 bases at J, with 14 bases between the two ends. The chain's CDR3 is CASSPGGPGEKLFF. In nucleotides, the CDR3 is TGCGCCAGCAGCCCCGGGGGCCCGGGTGAAAAACTGTTTTTT.